The 10 T cell receptor beta chains listed next were all sequenced from one sample in a study of cytomegalovirus exposure and HLA in healthy donors. Primers: 60 Vbeta forward and 13 Jbeta reverse. The method was immunoSEQ multiplex PCR; TCRdb's version includes in-frame clones alone and lacks a portion of them. The data hold fewer than 350,000 clones, with 80% to 90% observed a single time. The sample comprised PBMCs. These receptors were taken from a woman in her late teens or twenties in good health and CMV-seronegative.

The genes are TRBV27 and TRBJ2-1; the match to TRBD1 covers 7 bases. The CDR3 has 12 residues. V gave up 6 bases and J gave up 4 bases; unmatched junction bases: 0. Germline V CDR1 and CDR2: MNHEY, SMNVEV (reference sequence). Here the CDR3 DNA reads TGTGCCAGCAGACAGGGGTACAATGAGCAGTTCTTC. Translating it yields CASRQGYNEQFF.

V usage is TRBV5-4 and J usage is TRBJ2-7; possible D gene TRBD2, 6 bases. The CDR3 sequence is 18 residues long. Germline V CDR1 and CDR2: SGHNT, YYREEE (reference sequence). The V end was cut by 3 bases, the J end by 1 base, with 23 bases between. Here the CDR3 DNA reads TGTGCCAGCAGCTCACACCCGGAGGGAGATCTTGGATCCTACGAGCAGTACTTC. It codes for CASSSHPEGDLGSYEQYF.

This clone is a singleton in its sample. The chain employs TRBV27 and TRBJ2-1, with D perhaps TRBD2 (5 bases). CDR1 and CDR2 from the germline V gene are MNHEY and SMNVEV (reference sequence). The CDR3 is 16 residues long. Trimming left V 4 bases short and J 5 bases short, with 18 bases between. In DNA, the CDR3 is TGTGCCAGCAGTTCCTGGAGGACTCTTTCCAACAATGAGCAGTTCTTC. Its protein is CASSSWRTLSNNEQFF.

This clone was seen a single time. A junction end diverges from the germline sequence, so it may reflect a read error. The V gene is TRBV9, the J gene TRBJ2-5; D unclear. CDR1 SGDLS and CDR2 YYNGEE come from the germline V gene. The CDR3 has 14 residues. The CDR3 nucleotides are TGTGCCAGCAGCGTAGAAAGCAGGCAAGAGCCCCAGTACTTC. It encodes CASSVESRQEPQYF.

J is TRBJ1-2 and V is TRBV19; the match to TRBD1 covers 8 bases. Germline assignment: CDR1 LNHDA and CDR2 SQIVND (reference sequence). V lost 5 bases and J lost 8; bases outside the gene matches: 10. The CDR3 length is 14 residues. The CDR3 DNA reads as TGTGCCAGTAGTCCTCCTCAGGGGGCGAAGGGCTACACCTTC. As protein: CASSPPQGAKGYTF.

The J gene is TRBJ2-7, the V gene TRBV19; D is perhaps TRBD2 (5 bases). V lost 7 bases and J lost 2, with 12 bases in between. This CDR3 region has 13 residues. Germline lookup yields CDR1 LNHDA and CDR2 SQIVND (reference sequence). This chain's CDR3 is CASTPPGAYEQYF. The CDR3 nucleotides read TGTGCCAGTACCCCCCCCGGGGCCTACGAGCAGTACTTC.

The V gene is TRBV19, the J gene TRBJ2-7; 7 bases line up with TRBD2. Unmatched junction bases numbered 8, after V lost 0 bases and J lost 6 bases. Germline V gene lookup returns CDR1 LNHDA and CDR2 SQIVND (reference sequence). The length of the CDR3 is 15 residues. The CDR3 is CASSIDRTREGEQYF. The CDR3 nucleotides read TGTGCCAGTAGTATAGATCGCACCAGGGAGGGCGAGCAGTACTTC.

The gene calls are TRBV7-3 and TRBJ2-2; TRBD2 matches 7 bases. The CDR3 has 15 amino acids. The V gene end was trimmed by 5 bases and the J gene end by 0 bases; junction bases not matched to a gene: 3. The germline V gene encodes CDR1 SGHTA and CDR2 FQGTGA. The CDR3 DNA reads as TGTGCCAGCAGCGGCGGACTAGCGAACACCGGGGAGCTGTTTTTT. It is translated as CASSGGLANTGELFF.

Only a few counts were recorded for this clone. J is TRBJ1-6 and V is TRBV9; the D is unclear. Trimming took 4 bases from V and 2 from J, leaving 13 bases between them. Germline CDR1 and CDR2: SGDLS and YYNGEE. The CDR3 sequence is 16 residues long. The CDR3 nucleotides read TGTGCCAGCAGCCCCTACGAGCGGGCCTATAATTCACCCCTCCACTTT. Protein: CASSPYERAYNSPLHF.

The chain has TRBV6-6 and TRBJ2-1; 10 bases are a match to TRBD1. Trimming at V came to 6 bases and at J to 5 bases, leaving 7 bases not matched to a gene. The CDR3 has 15 amino acids. Germline-derived CDR1 and CDR2 are MNHNY and SVGAGI (reference sequence). This CDR3 reads CASSNRGTGDNEQFF. The CDR3, as DNA: TGTGCCAGCAGCAATCGTGGGACAGGGGACAATGAGCAGTTCTTC.